This T cell receptor beta chain was observed in a study of T cells after yellow fever vaccination. J was trimmed by 5 bases and V by 1 base; bases with no gene match: 2. CDR1 and CDR2 from the germline V gene are SGHTA and FQGNSA. There are 15 residues in the CDR3. TCRdb passed the 5' RACE reads through MiXCR, listing each CDR3 protein once. Counted here are 450,000 to 600,000 distinct CDR3 sequences, 17% occurring once; the ten biggest clones make up 17%. This clonotype was counted between two and nine times. Here the sequenced sample was PBMCs, taken 5 days after the first yellow fever vaccination. The chain has TRBV7-2 and TRBJ1-6; 7 nucleotides agree with TRBD1. The clonotype comes from a young man who received the YFV17D yellow fever vaccine. The CDR3 bases are TGTGCCAGCAGCTTAGTCGGACAGGATAATTCACCCCTCCACTTT. Protein product: CASSLVGQDNSPLHF.